Below are 29 T cell receptor beta chains sequenced from a single sample in a study of T cell responses to AZD1222 COVID-19 vaccine. Repertoires were generated with immunoSEQ multiplex PCR, while TCRdb's copy carries only in-frame clones and drops some. This table has roughly 77,000 clones, 90% appearing once. The sample in question was peripheral blood, obtained 28 days after the second AZD1222 dose. The receptors shown here come from an adult who received the AZD1222 COVID-19 vaccine.

The chain couples TRBV6-5 to TRBJ1-4, with D hard to call. Trimming removed 0 bases from V and 6 bases from J, with 11 bases in between. The CDR3 sequence is 15 residues long. Germline-derived CDR1 and CDR2 are MNHEY and SVGAGI. The CDR3 coding sequence is TGTGCCAGCAGTTACTCGCCTCGTTCGGATGAAAAACTGTTTTTT. This translates into CASSYSPRSDEKLFF.

V is TRBV7-8 and J is TRBJ2-7, with unresolved D. V was shortened by 1 base and J by 0 bases, with 10 bases between the two germline ends. The CDR3 sequence is 15 residues long. Germline V gives CDR1 SGHVS, CDR2 FQNEAQ. In DNA, the CDR3 is TGTGCCAGCAGCTTAGGATTCGTCTTCTCCTACGAGCAGTACTTC. Amino acids: CASSLGFVFSYEQYF.

J is TRBJ1-2 and V is TRBV29-1, with 8 bases identical to TRBD1. Unmatched junction bases numbered 5, after V lost 6 bases and J lost 8 bases. The CDR3 sequence is 11 residues long. Germline-derived CDR1 and CDR2 are SQVTM and ANQGSEA. CDR3 sequence (DNA): TGCAGCGTCGACGACAGGGGAGGCTACACCTTC. It is translated as CSVDDRGGYTF.

The chain links TRBV7-3 to TRBJ2-2, with TRBD2 identical over 9 bases. The J segment lost 7 bases and the V segment lost 3 bases, leaving 3 bases of the junction unmatched. The CDR3 spans 14 residues. Germline assignment: CDR1 SGHTA and CDR2 FQGTGA. CDR3 region: CASSFSSGVGELFF. The CDR3 DNA reads as TGTGCCAGCAGCTTTTCTAGCGGGGTCGGGGAGCTGTTTTTT.

The gene calls are TRBV12-5 and TRBJ2-6; D gene uncertain. Germline CDR1 is LGHNT and CDR2 is FRNRAP. The V and J ends lost 5 bases and 1 base respectively, with 6 bases between them. The CDR3 length is 14 residues. CDR3 residues: CASGIGSGANVLTF. For the CDR3, the DNA is TGTGCTAGTGGTATTGGGTCTGGGGCCAACGTCCTGACTTTC.

The rearrangement uses TRBV6-5 and TRBJ1-1; 8 bases are a match to TRBD1. Germline V gene sequence: CDR1 MNHEY, CDR2 SVGAGI. Trimming removed 7 bases from V and 0 bases from J; junction bases left unmatched: 4. This CDR3 contains 14 residues. CDR3 sequence: CASTMDRVNTEAFF. The CDR3 DNA reads TGTGCCAGCACCATGGACAGGGTGAACACTGAAGCTTTCTTT.

This clone was seen more than once but under ten times. The rearrangement uses TRBV9 and TRBJ2-1; D is possibly TRBD2 (6 bases). Trimming stripped 0 bases from V and 10 bases from J, with 14 bases between. Per germline, CDR1 SGDLS and CDR2 YYNGEE. This CDR3 is 14 amino acids long. CDR3 sequence (DNA): TGTGCCAGCAGCGTAGAGACGGGAGTAAAAGAGCAGTTCTTC. Amino acids: CASSVETGVKEQFF.

The rearrangement uses TRBV7-2 and TRBJ1-1, with D unresolved. CDR1 and CDR2 (germline): SGHTA, FQGNSA. The V end was cut by 6 bases, the J end by 3 bases, with 8 bases between. CDR3 length: 12 amino acids. The CDR3 DNA reads as TGTGCCAGCAGTCCCCAGGACACTGAAGCTTTCTTT. It translates to CASSPQDTEAFF.

The chain couples TRBV7-6 to TRBJ1-6; 9 nucleotides match TRBD1. The CDR3 runs to 18 residues. Looked up from germline, CDR1 is SGHVS and CDR2 is FNYEAQ. The V and J ends lost 3 bases and 3 bases, in that order; junction bases with no gene match: 9. CDR3 nucleotides: TGTGCCAGCAGCTTGGGGACAGGGTCACTAGGCTATAATTCACCCCTCCACTTT. The encoded protein is CASSLGTGSLGYNSPLHF.

V usage is TRBV24-1 and J usage is TRBJ2-1; TRBD2 is a possible D gene (6 bases). With 9 bases removed from V and 4 bases from J, the gap between germline ends came to 15 bases. Germline V gives CDR1 KGHDR, CDR2 SFDVKD. CDR3 length: 14 amino acids. The CDR3 protein is CATRRGGPYNEQFF. The DNA of the CDR3 is TGTGCCACCCGCCGGGGAGGTCCTTACAATGAGCAGTTCTTC.

The chain couples TRBV14 to TRBJ2-7; D is uncertain. The length of the CDR3 is 13 residues. The V end was cut by 4 bases, the J end by 5 bases, with 12 bases between. Germline CDR1 reads SGHDN; CDR2 reads FVKESK. The CDR3 loop is CASSPVRVNEQYF. The CDR3 nucleotides are TGTGCCAGCAGCCCTGTAAGGGTCAACGAGCAGTACTTC.

The V call is TRBV7-3, the J call TRBJ1-1; TRBD1 agrees at 7 bases. V gave up 3 bases and J gave up 5 bases; unmatched junction bases: 3. This CDR3 region has 13 residues. Germline V lookup: CDR1 SGHTA, CDR2 FQGTGA. This CDR3 is CASSFTGETEAFF. CDR3 bases: TGTGCCAGCAGCTTTACAGGGGAGACTGAAGCTTTCTTT. Drawing the rest from reference TRBV7-3 and TRBJ1-1, the complete variable domain is GAGVSQTPSNKVTEKGKYVELRCDPISGHTALYWYRQSLGQGPEFLIYFQGTGAADDSGLPNDRFFAVRPEGSVSTLKIQRTERGDSAVYLCASSFTGETEAFFGQGTRLTVV.

The chain links TRBV5-1 to TRBJ1-5; 8 bases map to TRBD1. After removal of 3 bases from V and 3 bases from J, the junction contained 2 bases not matched to a gene. The germline V gene encodes CDR1 SGHRS and CDR2 YFSETQ. The CDR3 extends over 14 amino acids. CDR3 coding DNA: TGCGCCAGCAGCTGGACAGGGAACAATCAGCCCCAGCATTTT. This encodes CASSWTGNNQPQHF. Full variable domain (missing parts from reference TRBV5-1 and TRBJ1-5): KAGVTQTPRYLIKTRGQQVTLSCSPISGHRSVSWYQQTPGQGLQFLFEYFSETQRNKGNFPGRFSGRQFSNSRSEMNVSTLELGDSALYLCASSWTGNNQPQHFGDGTRLSIL.

The rearrangement uses TRBV13 and TRBJ2-7, with D possibly TRBD2 on 6 matching bases. The CDR3 loop spans 14 amino acids. Looked up from germline, CDR1 is PRHDT and CDR2 is FYEKMQ (reference sequence). V was shortened by 3 bases and J by 4 bases, with 13 bases between the two germline ends. The CDR3 DNA reads TGTGCCAGCAGCTTTATAGGGGAGGTTTACGAGCAGTACTTC. Its protein product is CASSFIGEVYEQYF.

The chain joins TRBV19 to TRBJ1-3; 8 bases fit TRBD1. The CDR3 totals 18 residues. Germline V gene sequence: CDR1 LNHDA, CDR2 SQIVND (reference sequence). The CDR3 protein is CGTDGTGDRLRAGNTIYF. In nucleotides, the CDR3 is TGTGGGACGGATGGGACAGGTGACCGCCTTAGAGCGGGAAACACCATATATTTT. Full variable domain (rest looked up from reference TRBV19 and TRBJ1-3): DGGITQSPKYLFRKEGQNVTLSCEQNLNHDAMYWYRQDPGQGLRLIYYSQIVNDFQKGDIAEGYSVSREKKESFPLTVTSAQKNPTAFYLCGTDGTGDRLRAGNTIYFGEGSWLTVV.

The chain recombines TRBV12-3 or TRBV12-4 with TRBJ1-2; D uncertain. V shed 5 bases and J shed 8 bases, with 12 bases lying between them. The CDR3 covers 12 residues. The CDR3: CASSADLGGYTF. CDR3 coding DNA: TGTGCCAGCAGTGCCGACCTGGGGGGCTACACCTTC.

The rearrangement links TRBV9 to TRBJ2-1; D gene ambiguous. The V and J ends lost 0 bases and 7 bases respectively, with 11 bases between them. The CDR3 has 14 amino acids. CDR1 SGDLS and CDR2 YYNGEE come from the germline V gene. CDR3 protein: CASSVEPAENEQFF. Here the CDR3 DNA reads TGTGCCAGCAGCGTAGAACCGGCGGAGAATGAGCAGTTCTTC. The full variable domain, with the rest looked up from reference TRBV9 and TRBJ2-1, is DSGVTQTPKHLITATGQRVTLRCSPRSGDLSVYWYQQSLDQGLQFLIQYYNGEERAKGNILERFSAQQFPDLHSELNLSSLELGDSALYFCASSVEPAENEQFFGPGTRLTVL.

V and J are TRBV4-3 and TRBJ1-4; 7 positions match TRBD1. Trimming took 3 bases from V and 5 from J; bases not matched to a gene: 9. The CDR3 has 16 residues. Germline V gene lookup returns CDR1 LGHNA and CDR2 YSLEER. The CDR3 DNA reads TGCGCCAGCAGCCAGGGTCTGGACAGGACCAATGAAAAACTGTTTTTT. Translated, it gives CASSQGLDRTNEKLFF.

J is TRBJ1-1 and V is TRBV19; the match to TRBD1 covers 8 bases. CDR1 is LNHDA, CDR2 SQIVND, per germline (reference sequence). The CDR3 runs to 12 residues. The V segment lost 9 bases and the J segment 2 bases; nucleotides outside the gene matches: 2. This chain's CDR3 is CASGTGNTEAFF. The DNA of the CDR3 is TGTGCCAGCGGGACAGGAAACACTGAAGCTTTCTTT.

This clone has just a few counts. CDR3 nucleotides: TGTGCCAGCTCACCGGGATCGACTAATGAAAAACTGTTTTTT. Its translation is CASSPGSTNEKLFF. The rearrangement links TRBV18 to TRBJ1-4, with D hard to call. Per the germline V gene, CDR1 is KGHSH and CDR2 is LQKENI. The CDR3 has 14 amino acids. The ends were cut back, 3 bases at V and 2 bases at J, with 7 bases in the middle.

This clone has only one observation. The CDR3 region has the DNA TGCAGCGTTGAAGATGGCAGGGTCGGGGCTTTCTTT. It codes for CSVEDGRVGAFF. The V call is TRBV29-1, the J call TRBJ1-1, with TRBD1 as a possible D gene (5 bases). The V gene lost 0 bases and the J gene lost 11 bases, with 13 bases spanning the gap. The CDR3 loop spans 12 amino acids. Germline V gene sequence: CDR1 SQVTM, CDR2 ANQGSEA.

The rearrangement joins TRBV5-6 to TRBJ2-1; no firm D call. The germline V gene encodes CDR1 SGHDT and CDR2 YYEEEE. V lost 0 bases, J lost 9 bases, and 4 bases lay in between. The CDR3 contains 11 residues. As DNA, the CDR3 is TGTGCCAGCAGCTTGGGTCGTGAGCAGTTCTTC. This gives the protein CASSLGREQFF.

This chain connects TRBV7-9 to TRBJ1-2; D possibly corresponds to TRBD1 (5 bases). This CDR3 spans 15 amino acids. The V end was cut by 5 bases, the J end by 4 bases, with 17 bases between. CDR1 SEHNR and CDR2 FQNEAQ come from the germline V gene (reference sequence). CDR3 DNA: TGTGCCAGCAGCCCTACAATCAGGGCCATCTATGGCTACACCTTC. Protein sequence: CASSPTIRAIYGYTF.

This clone was counted between two and nine times. The rearrangement links TRBV27 to TRBJ1-5; 7 bases align to TRBD1. The V segment lost 6 bases and the J segment 5 bases; nucleotides outside the gene matches: 10. The CDR3 contains 15 residues. Germline V CDR1 and CDR2: MNHEY, SMNVEV (reference sequence). The CDR3 here is CASSSDNTGDQPQHF. The CDR3, as DNA: TGTGCCAGCAGCAGTGACAACACAGGGGATCAGCCCCAGCATTTT.

In this sample, this clone turned up once. The chain is built from TRBV30 and TRBJ1-5; D is perhaps TRBD1 (5 bases). Trimming left V 0 bases short and J 5 bases short, with 11 bases between. The CDR3 spans 14 residues. CDR1 is GTSNPN and CDR2 is SVGIG in the germline V gene (reference sequence). CDR3 DNA sequence: TGTGCCTGGAGTGTAATAGGGGCGGATCAGCCCCAGCATTTT. Its translation: CAWSVIGADQPQHF.

The genes are TRBV14 and TRBJ1-2; D ambiguous. V dropped 4 bases and J dropped 7 bases, with 10 bases sitting between them. CDR1 and CDR2 (germline): SGHDN, FVKESK. The CDR3 spans 12 residues. The DNA of the CDR3 is TGTGCCAGCAGCCCAGGACTAAGTGGCTACACCTTC. Translated, it gives CASSPGLSGYTF. Full variable domain (outside the CDR3, taken from reference TRBV14 and TRBJ1-2): EAGVTQFPSHSVIEKGQTVTLRCDPISGHDNLYWYRRVMGKEIKFLLHFVKESKQDESGMPNNRFLAERTGGTYSTLKVQPAELEDSGVYFCASSPGLSGYTFGSGTRLTVV.

The V gene is TRBV11-3, the J gene TRBJ2-6; D might be TRBD1 (6 bases). This CDR3 has 13 residues. The V and J ends lost 10 bases and 1 base respectively, with 8 bases between them. In germline, CDR1 is SGHNT, CDR2 YENEEA. CDR3 DNA sequence: TGTGCCACCAGGGGTTCTGGGGCCAACGTCCTGACTTTC. Translating gives CATRGSGANVLTF.

V gene TRBV10-3 combines with J gene TRBJ1-5; TRBD1 might be the D (6 bases). The CDR3 has 16 amino acids. Germline CDR1 is ENHRY and CDR2 is SYGVKD. Trimming took 4 bases from V and 0 from J, leaving 13 bases between them. CDR3 loop: CAISAGQKYSNQPQHF. CDR3 nucleotide sequence: TGTGCCATCAGTGCAGGACAGAAGTATAGCAATCAGCCCCAGCATTTT.

This chain connects TRBV27 to TRBJ1-5; D is possibly TRBD1 (6 bases). Germline V gives CDR1 MNHEY, CDR2 SMNVEV (reference sequence). The CDR3 loop spans 13 amino acids. Trimming removed 8 bases from V and 2 bases from J, with 10 bases in between. CDR3 nucleotide sequence: TGTGCCAGCGCCAACAGGGGCAATCAGCCCCAGCATTTT. It encodes CASANRGNQPQHF.